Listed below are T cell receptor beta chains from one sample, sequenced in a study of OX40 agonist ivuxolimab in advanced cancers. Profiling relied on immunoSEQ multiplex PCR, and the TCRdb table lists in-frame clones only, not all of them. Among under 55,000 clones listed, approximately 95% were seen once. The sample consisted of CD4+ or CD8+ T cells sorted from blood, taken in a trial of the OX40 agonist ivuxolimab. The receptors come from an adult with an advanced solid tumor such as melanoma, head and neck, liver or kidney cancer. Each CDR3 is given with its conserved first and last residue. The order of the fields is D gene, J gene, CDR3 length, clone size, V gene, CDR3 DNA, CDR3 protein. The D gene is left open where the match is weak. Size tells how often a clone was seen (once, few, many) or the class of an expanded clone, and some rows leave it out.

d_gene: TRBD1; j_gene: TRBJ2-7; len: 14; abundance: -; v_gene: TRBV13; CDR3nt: TGTGCCAGCAGCTCGGACAGGGGACTCTACGAGCAGTACTTC; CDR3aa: CASSSDRGLYEQYF
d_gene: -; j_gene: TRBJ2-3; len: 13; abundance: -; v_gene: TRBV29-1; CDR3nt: TGCAGCGTGCCCGGGCCCCTCACAGATACGCAGTATTTT; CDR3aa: CSVPGPLTDTQYF
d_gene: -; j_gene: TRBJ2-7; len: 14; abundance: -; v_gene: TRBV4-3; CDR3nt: TGCGCCAGCAGCCCCGTGGCAGGGGCCTACGAGCAGTACTTC; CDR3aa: CASSPVAGAYEQYF
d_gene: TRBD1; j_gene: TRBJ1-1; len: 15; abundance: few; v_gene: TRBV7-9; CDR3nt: TGTGCCAGCAGCTTGGGGGACAGGTTCCTAACTGAAGCTTTCTTT; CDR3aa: CASSLGDRFLTEAFF
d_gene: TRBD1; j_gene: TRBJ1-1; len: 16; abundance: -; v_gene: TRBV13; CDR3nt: TGTGCCAGCAGCACTAGGACAGGGCAGGGGAACACTGAAGCTTTCTTT; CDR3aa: CASSTRTGQGNTEAFF
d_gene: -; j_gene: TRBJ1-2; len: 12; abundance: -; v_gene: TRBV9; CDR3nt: TGTGCCAGCAGCGCCCCGGGGTATGGCTACACCTTC; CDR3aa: CASSAPGYGYTF
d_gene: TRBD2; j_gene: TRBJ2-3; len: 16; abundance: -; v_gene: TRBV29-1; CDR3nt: TGCAGCGTTGAAAGGGCCGGGGGGGCTAGCACAGATACGCAGTATTTT; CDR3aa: CSVERAGGASTDTQYF
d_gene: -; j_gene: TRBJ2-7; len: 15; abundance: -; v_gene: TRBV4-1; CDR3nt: TGCGCCAGCAGCCAAGCGCCCACCTTCTCCTACGAGCAGTACTTC; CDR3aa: CASSQAPTFSYEQYF
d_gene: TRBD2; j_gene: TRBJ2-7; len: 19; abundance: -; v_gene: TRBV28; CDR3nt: TGTGCCAGCAGTTTATCTCGGCTAGCGGGAGGTACGATCCCTTACGAGCAGTACTTC; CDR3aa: CASSLSRLAGGTIPYEQYF
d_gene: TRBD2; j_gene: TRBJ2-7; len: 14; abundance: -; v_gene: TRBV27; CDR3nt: TGTGCCAGCAGTTTGATAGCGGGGGCCTACGAGCAGTACTTC; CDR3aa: CASSLIAGAYEQYF
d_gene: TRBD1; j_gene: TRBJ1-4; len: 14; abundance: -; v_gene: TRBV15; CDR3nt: TGTGCCACCACACCGACAGGGACTTTCGAAAAACTGTTTTTT; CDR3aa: CATTPTGTFEKLFF
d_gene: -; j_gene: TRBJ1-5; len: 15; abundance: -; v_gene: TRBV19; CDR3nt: TGTGCCAGTAGTATATGGGGGCCTAGCAATCAGCCCCAGCATTTT; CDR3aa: CASSIWGPSNQPQHF
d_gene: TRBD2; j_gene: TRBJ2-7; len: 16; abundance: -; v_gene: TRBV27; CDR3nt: TGTGCCAGCAGGTTTGGCAGGGGCGGGAGGGTCTACGAGCAGTACTTC; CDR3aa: CASRFGRGGRVYEQYF
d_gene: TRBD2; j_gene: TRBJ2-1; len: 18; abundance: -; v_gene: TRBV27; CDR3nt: TGTGCCAGCAGTTTAGGACTAGCGGGAGGGCAGGTCTACAATGAGCAGTTCTTC; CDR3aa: CASSLGLAGGQVYNEQFF
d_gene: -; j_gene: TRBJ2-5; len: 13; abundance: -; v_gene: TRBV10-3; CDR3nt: TGTGCCATCAGTGATCCGGAACAAGAGACCCAGTACTTC; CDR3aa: CAISDPEQETQYF
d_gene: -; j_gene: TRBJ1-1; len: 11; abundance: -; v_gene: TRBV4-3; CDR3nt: TGCGCCAGCAGCCAGGGCACTGAAGCTTTCTTT; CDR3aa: CASSQGTEAFF
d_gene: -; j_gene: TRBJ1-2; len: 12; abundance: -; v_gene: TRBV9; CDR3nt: TGTGCCAGCAGCTCGACAGGTTATGGCTACACCTTC; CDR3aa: CASSSTGYGYTF
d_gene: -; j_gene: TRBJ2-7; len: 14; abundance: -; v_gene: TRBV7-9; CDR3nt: TGTGCCAGCAGCGCAGCTCGTGCCGCCTACGAGCAGTACTTC; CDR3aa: CASSAARAAYEQYF
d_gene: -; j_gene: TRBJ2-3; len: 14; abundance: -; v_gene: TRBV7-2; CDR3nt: TGTGCCAGCAGCTTATCTGCGAACACAGATACGCAGTATTTT; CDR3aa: CASSLSANTDTQYF
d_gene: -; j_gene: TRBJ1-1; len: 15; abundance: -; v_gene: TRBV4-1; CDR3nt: TGCGCCAGCAGCCAAGAGGGTCAGGGAGACCCTGAAGCTTTCTTT; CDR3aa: CASSQEGQGDPEAFF
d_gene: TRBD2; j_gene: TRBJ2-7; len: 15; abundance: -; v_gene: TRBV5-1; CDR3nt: TGCGCCAGCAGCTTGGAAGCGGGGCGGTCGGCCGAGCAGTACTTC; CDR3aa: CASSLEAGRSAEQYF
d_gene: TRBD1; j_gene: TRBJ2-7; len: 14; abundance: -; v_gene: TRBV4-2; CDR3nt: TGTGCCAGCAGCCACGGGACAGGGGGCCGCGAGCAGTACTTC; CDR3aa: CASSHGTGGREQYF
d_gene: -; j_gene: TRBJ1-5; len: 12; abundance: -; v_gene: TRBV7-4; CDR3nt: TGTGCCAGCATCTCAAAGGTCCAGCCCCAGCATTTT; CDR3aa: CASISKVQPQHF
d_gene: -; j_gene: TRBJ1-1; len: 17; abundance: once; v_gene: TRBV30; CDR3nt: TGTGCCTGGTTTGGACCCTCGGACACACTCGGAAACACTGAAGCTTTCTTT; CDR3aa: CAWFGPSDTLGNTEAFF
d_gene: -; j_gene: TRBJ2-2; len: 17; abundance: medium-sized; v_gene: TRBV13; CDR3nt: TGTGCCAGCAGCTTAGGTCAGGCCCTCATGTTAACCGGGGAGCTGTTTTTT; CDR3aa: CASSLGQALMLTGELFF
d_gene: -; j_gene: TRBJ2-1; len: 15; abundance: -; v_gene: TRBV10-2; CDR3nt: TGCGCCAGCAGTGACTTAACAGCCCTAGGGAATGAGCAGTTCTTC; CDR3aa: CASSDLTALGNEQFF
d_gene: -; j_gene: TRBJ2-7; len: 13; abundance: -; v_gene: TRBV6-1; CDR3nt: TGTGCCAGCAGTGCTGCGGGTCCCAGCGAGCAGTACTTC; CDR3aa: CASSAAGPSEQYF
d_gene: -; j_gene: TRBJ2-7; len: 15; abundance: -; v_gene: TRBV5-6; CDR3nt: TGTGCCAGCAGCTTTCTTAGAGTAGCTAGCTACGAGCAGTACTTC; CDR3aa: CASSFLRVASYEQYF
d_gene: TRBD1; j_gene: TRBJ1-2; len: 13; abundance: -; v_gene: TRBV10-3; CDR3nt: TGTGCCACCCCCGACAGGGCCGGAGGGGGCTACACCTTC; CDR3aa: CATPDRAGGGYTF
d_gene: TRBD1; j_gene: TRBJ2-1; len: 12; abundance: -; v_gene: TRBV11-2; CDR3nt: TGTGCCAGCCGACAGGGGGGCAATGAGCAGTTCTTC; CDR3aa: CASRQGGNEQFF
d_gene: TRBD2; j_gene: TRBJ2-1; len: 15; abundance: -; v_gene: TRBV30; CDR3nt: TGTGCCTCCCTTAGCGGGAAGGGCTCCTACAATGAGCAGTTCTTC; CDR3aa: CASLSGKGSYNEQFF
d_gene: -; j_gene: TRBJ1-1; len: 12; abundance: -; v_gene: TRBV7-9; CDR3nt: TGTGCCAGCAGGCTCAAGAACACTGAAGCTTTCTTT; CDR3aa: CASRLKNTEAFF
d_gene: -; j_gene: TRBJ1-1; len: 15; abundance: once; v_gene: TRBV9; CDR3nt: TGTGCCAGCAGCGGATTAGGCGGATTGAACACTGAAGCTTTCTTT; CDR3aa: CASSGLGGLNTEAFF
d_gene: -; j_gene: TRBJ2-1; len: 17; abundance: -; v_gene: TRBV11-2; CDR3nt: TGTGCCAGCAGCCCGCCTTTAGCGGAGCCTCTGGCGAATGAGCAGTTCTTC; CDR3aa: CASSPPLAEPLANEQFF
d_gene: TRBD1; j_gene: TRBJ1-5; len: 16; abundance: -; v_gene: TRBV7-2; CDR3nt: TGTGCCAGCAGCCAGGGGGTGGCAGGGTCTAATCAGCCCCAGCATTTT; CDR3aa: CASSQGVAGSNQPQHF
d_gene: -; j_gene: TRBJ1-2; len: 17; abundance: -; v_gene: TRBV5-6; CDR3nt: TGTGCCAGCAGCTTGGAGTCGTTCACGGGGAGCGCCTATGGCTACACCTTC; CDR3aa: CASSLESFTGSAYGYTF
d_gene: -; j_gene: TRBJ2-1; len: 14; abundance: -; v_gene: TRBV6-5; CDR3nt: TGTGCCAGCAGTTACTCCTATCAGCAGGGTGAGCAGTTCTTC; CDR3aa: CASSYSYQQGEQFF
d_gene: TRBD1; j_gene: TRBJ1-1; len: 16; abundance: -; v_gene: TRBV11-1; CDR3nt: TGTGCCAGCAGCTCGTGGGGACAGGGGGCGAGTACTGAAGCTTTCTTT; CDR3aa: CASSSWGQGASTEAFF
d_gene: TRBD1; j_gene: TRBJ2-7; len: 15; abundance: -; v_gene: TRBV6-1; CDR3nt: TGTGCCAGCAGTACTCCCGGGACAGGGACCTACGAGCAGTACTTC; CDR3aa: CASSTPGTGTYEQYF
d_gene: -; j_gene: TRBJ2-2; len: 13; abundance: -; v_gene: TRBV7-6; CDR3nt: TGTGCCAGCAGCTTCGAAAATACCGGGGAGCTGTTTTTT; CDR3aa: CASSFENTGELFF
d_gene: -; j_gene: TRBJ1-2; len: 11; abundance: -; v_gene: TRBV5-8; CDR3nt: TGTGCCAGCTCCCCGGGGTACGGCTACACCTTC; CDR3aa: CASSPGYGYTF
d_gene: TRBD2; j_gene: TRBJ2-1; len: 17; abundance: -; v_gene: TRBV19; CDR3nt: TGTGCCAGTAGTATCATCGCTTTATCTAGCGGCTACAATGAGCAGTTCTTC; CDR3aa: CASSIIALSSGYNEQFF
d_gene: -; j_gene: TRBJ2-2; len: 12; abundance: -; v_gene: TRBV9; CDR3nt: TGTGCCAGCAGCGCCTCCACCGGGGAGCTGTTTTTT; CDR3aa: CASSASTGELFF
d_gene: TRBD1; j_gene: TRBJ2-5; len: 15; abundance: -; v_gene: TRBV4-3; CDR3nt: TGCGCCAGCAGCTCCGGGACAGGAGACCAAGAGACCCAGTACTTC; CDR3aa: CASSSGTGDQETQYF
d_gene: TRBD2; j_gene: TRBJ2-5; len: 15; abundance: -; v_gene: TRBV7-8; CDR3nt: TGTGCCAGCAGCCCTTGGACTAGCGGGACTGAGACCCAGTACTTC; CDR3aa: CASSPWTSGTETQYF
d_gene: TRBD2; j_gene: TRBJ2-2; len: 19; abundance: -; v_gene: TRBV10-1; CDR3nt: TGCGCCAGCAGCCAGGGGGGGGCTAGCGGGAGTTCTGACACCGGGGAGCTGTTTTTT; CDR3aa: CASSQGGASGSSDTGELFF
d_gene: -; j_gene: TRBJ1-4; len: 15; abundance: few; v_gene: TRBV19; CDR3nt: TGTGCCAGTAGTATCTTGAACTCCTGGAGAGAAAAACTGTTTTTT; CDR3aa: CASSILNSWREKLFF
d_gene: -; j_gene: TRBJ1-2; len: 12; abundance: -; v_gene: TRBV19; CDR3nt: TGTGCCAGTTCCATAGGGGGAGGATGGTACACCTTC; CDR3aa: CASSIGGGWYTF
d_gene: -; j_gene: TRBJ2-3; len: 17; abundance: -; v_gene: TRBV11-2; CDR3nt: TGTGCCAGCAGGGGGGCCGCCCCCCGGGGGAGCACAGATACGCAGTATTTT; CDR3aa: CASRGAAPRGSTDTQYF
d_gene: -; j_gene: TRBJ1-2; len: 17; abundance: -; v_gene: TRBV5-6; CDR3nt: TGTGCCAGCAGCTTGGCGGGTCAGGGCATACCGAACTATGGCTACACCTTC; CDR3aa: CASSLAGQGIPNYGYTF
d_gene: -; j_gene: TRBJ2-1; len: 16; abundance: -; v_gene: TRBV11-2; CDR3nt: TGTGCCAGCAGCCCCTTGACGGGACTGGGAGGCAATGAGCAGTTCTTC; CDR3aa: CASSPLTGLGGNEQFF
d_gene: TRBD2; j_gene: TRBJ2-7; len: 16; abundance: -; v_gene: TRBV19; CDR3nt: TGTGCCAGTAGTCCATTAGCGGGAGGATACAACTACGAGCAGTACTTC; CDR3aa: CASSPLAGGYNYEQYF
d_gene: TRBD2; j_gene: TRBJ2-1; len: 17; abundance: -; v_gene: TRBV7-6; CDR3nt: TGTGCCAGCAGCCAGAGTAGAGCGGGAGGGCCCAACAATGAGCAGTTCTTC; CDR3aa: CASSQSRAGGPNNEQFF
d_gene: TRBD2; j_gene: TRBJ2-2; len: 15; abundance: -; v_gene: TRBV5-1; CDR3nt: TGCGCCAGCAGCTTGCGCAGGGAGGGTACCGGGGAGCTGTTTTTT; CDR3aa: CASSLRREGTGELFF
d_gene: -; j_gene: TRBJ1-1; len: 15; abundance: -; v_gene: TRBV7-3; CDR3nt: TGTGCCAGCAGCCCCCTCCCCGGGTTTCGGACTGAAGCTTTCTTT; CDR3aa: CASSPLPGFRTEAFF
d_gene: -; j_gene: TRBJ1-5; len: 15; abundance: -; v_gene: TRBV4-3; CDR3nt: TGCGCCAGCAGCCAAGAGCGGTCCAGCAATCAGCCCCAGCATTTT; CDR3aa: CASSQERSSNQPQHF
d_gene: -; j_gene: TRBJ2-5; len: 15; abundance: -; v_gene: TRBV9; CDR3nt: TGTGCCAGCAGCGTAACGGACGCAGTTCAAGAGACCCAGTACTTC; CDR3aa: CASSVTDAVQETQYF
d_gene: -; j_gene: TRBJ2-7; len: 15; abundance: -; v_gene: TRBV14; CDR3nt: TGTGCCAGCACCCTGGGTCACGGATCCGGCTACGAGCAGTACTTC; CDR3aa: CASTLGHGSGYEQYF
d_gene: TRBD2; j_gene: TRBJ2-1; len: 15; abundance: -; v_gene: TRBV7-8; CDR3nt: TGTGCCAGCAGCTTAGTGGCTAGCGGGAGTGGGGAGCAGTTCTTC; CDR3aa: CASSLVASGSGEQFF